Each of the 32 T cell receptor beta chains below was sequenced from the same sample in a study of T cell changes during pregnancy in multiple sclerosis. Sequenced by immunoSEQ multiplex PCR; TCRdb stores in-frame clones only, minus some. The data show tens of thousands of clones, over 80% seen once. The sequencing here drew on CD4+ T cells from peripheral blood mononuclear cells, taken after pregnancy. Receptors were obtained from a female donor in good health, enrolled as a control in a pregnancy study.

The rearrangement joins TRBV7-9 to TRBJ1-2; 7 nucleotides align to TRBD1. The germline gives CDR1 SEHNR, CDR2 FQNEAQ (reference sequence). The CDR3 has 16 amino acids. V gave up 4 bases and J gave up 5 bases; unmatched junction bases: 13. In DNA, the CDR3 is TGTGCCAGCAGCTGGAAAGGGACAGCTACTCTATATGGCTACACCTTC. It translates to CASSWKGTATLYGYTF.

The rearrangement joins TRBV5-6 to TRBJ1-2; a weak D match, TRBD1 (6 bases). The CDR3 runs 13 residues. The V end was cut by 0 bases, the J end by 8 bases, with 11 bases between. The V gene's germline CDR1 is SGHDT and CDR2 YYEEEE. The CDR3 region has the DNA TGTGCCAGCAGCTTGGGGGGGCGCGGGGGCTACACCTTC. It codes for CASSLGGRGGYTF.

This rearrangement joins TRBV5-1 to TRBJ2-7; 8 nucleotides line up with TRBD2. The CDR3 is 14 residues long. Looked up from germline, CDR1 is SGHRS and CDR2 is YFSETQ. With 0 bases clipped from V and 6 bases from J, the junction kept 5 bases outside the gene matches. The CDR3 bases are TGCGCCAGCAGCTTGGCAGCGGGGGCCGGCGAGCAGTACTTC. It codes for CASSLAAGAGEQYF.

V and J are TRBV5-4 and TRBJ1-1; 12 bases fit TRBD1. CDR1 SGHNT and CDR2 YYREEE come from the germline V gene (reference sequence). The V gene end was trimmed by 4 bases and the J gene end by 3 bases; junction bases not matched to a gene: 10. The length of the CDR3 is 17 residues. The CDR3 DNA is TGTGCCAGCAGCCAGGGACAGGGGGCATGGGGTGACACTGAAGCTTTCTTT. Translating gives CASSQGQGAWGDTEAFF.

The chain is built from TRBV5-4 and TRBJ1-3; TRBD1 agrees at 7 bases. The CDR3 consists of 18 residues. The V gene end was trimmed by 0 bases and the J gene end by 4 bases; junction bases not matched to a gene: 13. CDR1 is SGHNT and CDR2 is YYREEE in the germline V gene (reference sequence). The CDR3 sequence is CASSLVGTAITSGNTIYF. The CDR3 region has the DNA TGTGCCAGCAGCTTGGTAGGGACAGCTATCACCTCCGGAAACACCATATATTTT. Supplemented by reference TRBV5-4 and TRBJ1-3, the full variable domain reads ETGVTQSPTHLIKTRGQQVTLRCSSQSGHNTVSWYQQALGQGPQFIFQYYREEENGRGNFPPRFSGLQFPNYSSELNVNALELDDSALYLCASSLVGTAITSGNTIYFGEGSWLTVV.

This rearrangement joins TRBV5-1 to TRBJ1-1; unclear D gene. With 0 bases removed from V and 1 base from J, the gap between germline ends came to 7 bases. Germline-derived CDR1 and CDR2 are SGHRS and YFSETQ. This CDR3 is 14 amino acids long. CDR3 sequence: CASSLGLQNTEAFF. The CDR3 DNA is TGCGCCAGCAGCTTGGGACTGCAGAACACTGAAGCTTTCTTT.

V usage is TRBV7-8 and J usage is TRBJ1-2, with a tentative D call TRBD1 (5 bases). CDR1 SGHVS and CDR2 FQNEAQ come from the germline V gene. Trimming took off 6 bases at V and 8 bases at J, with 25 bases between the two ends. CDR3 length: 16 amino acids. CDR3 bases: TGTGCCAGCAGTCCCTCCAGGGTGGGGCCCCGCCTAGGCTACACCTTC. It yields the protein CASSPSRVGPRLGYTF.

This clone was recorded once. The chain combines TRBV14 with TRBJ1-4; D not certain. This CDR3 region has 12 residues. Trimming shortened V by 5 bases and J by 10 bases, and 11 bases separated the two germline ends. Germline V lookup: CDR1 SGHDN, CDR2 FVKESK. CDR3 DNA: TGTGCCAGCAGCTTCCCGGCAGGAAAACTGTTTTTT. Amino acid sequence: CASSFPAGKLFF.

This chain uses TRBV12-2 with TRBJ1-1; TRBD1 is the table's D call, not checked against the DNA. TRBV12-2 constitutes a pseudogene. The CDR3 runs to 15 residues. The CDR3 DNA reads as TGTGCAAGTCGCTTAACGACAGGGGGCTTGGCTGAAGCTTTCTTT. Translated, it gives CASRLTTGGLAEAFF.

This chain uses TRBV28 with TRBJ1-1, with 7 bases identical to TRBD1. The CDR3 length is 14 residues. The V segment lost 6 bases and the J segment 4 bases; nucleotides outside the gene matches: 8. Looked up from germline, CDR1 is MDHEN and CDR2 is SYDVKM. The CDR3 sequence: CASSSTGQATEAFF. The CDR3 DNA reads as TGTGCCAGCAGCTCGACAGGGCAGGCCACTGAAGCTTTCTTT. The complete variable domain, with remaining parts taken from reference TRBV28 and TRBJ1-1, reads DVKVTQSSRYLVKRTGEKVFLECVQDMDHENMFWYRQDPGLGLRLIYFSYDVKMKEKGDIPEGYSVSREKKERFSLILESASTNQTSMYLCASSSTGQATEAFFGQGTRLTVV.

V and J are TRBV29-1 and TRBJ2-7; 7 bases line up with TRBD2. Germline assignment: CDR1 SQVTM and CDR2 ANQGSEA. The CDR3 extends over 13 amino acids. J was trimmed by 6 bases and V by 5 bases; bases with no gene match: 10. CDR3 loop: CSVPGGVKSEQYF. The CDR3 DNA sequence: TGCAGCGTTCCTGGGGGGGTGAAAAGCGAGCAGTACTTC.

This clone was counted a single time. The chain combines TRBV7-2 with TRBJ2-7; the match to TRBD1 covers 8 bases. The V and J ends lost 3 bases and 7 bases, in that order; junction bases with no gene match: 11. The CDR3 runs to 15 residues. Germline loops: CDR1 SGHTA, CDR2 FQGNSA. CDR3 DNA: TGTGCCAGCAGCTTCTTTCAGGGGGCGCTGGGGGAGCAGTACTTC. This translates into CASSFFQGALGEQYF.

This clone was counted a single time. V and J are TRBV6-5 and TRBJ2-3; no clear D gene. Trimming cost V 0 bases and J 1 base, with 5 bases left between them. This CDR3 contains 14 residues. CDR1 and CDR2 (germline): MNHEY, SVGAGI. CDR3 DNA: TGTGCCAGCAGTTACTCCTATGGCACAGATACGCAGTATTTT. It specifies CASSYSYGTDTQYF.

CDR3 bases: TGTGCCAGCAGCTTCAGTGGTAGCGGGCCTACCGGGGAGCTGTTTTTT. Translating gives CASSFSGSGPTGELFF. The chain carries TRBV7-2 and TRBJ2-2, with TRBD2 identical over 7 bases. J lost 5 bases, V lost 3 bases, and 9 bases had no gene match. CDR1 and CDR2 (germline): SGHTA, FQGNSA. The CDR3 spans 16 residues.

This chain joins TRBV5-1 and TRBJ2-6; D is uncertain. Germline CDR1 and CDR2: SGHRS and YFSETQ. The CDR3 is 15 residues long. Trimming took off 0 bases at V and 0 bases at J, with 4 bases between the two ends. The CDR3 nucleotides are TGCGCCAGCAGCTTGGTCGGCTCTGGGGCCAACGTCCTGACTTTC. Amino acids: CASSLVGSGANVLTF.

This chain joins TRBV6-5 and TRBJ2-7; D possibly corresponds to TRBD2 (5 bases). This CDR3 comprises 15 residues. Trimming took off 2 bases at V and 0 bases at J, with 11 bases between the two ends. Germline CDR1 reads MNHEY; CDR2 reads SVGAGI. The CDR3 protein is CASSYREPYSYEQYF. The CDR3, as DNA: TGTGCCAGCAGTTACAGGGAGCCCTACTCCTACGAGCAGTACTTC.

This chain connects TRBV6-6 to TRBJ2-4, with D unresolved. The CDR3 is 14 residues long. Trimming removed 2 bases at V and 2 bases at J, with 7 bases between. Germline V gives CDR1 MNHNY, CDR2 SVGAGI (reference sequence). The CDR3 sequence is CASSYDITKNIQYF. The CDR3 DNA reads as TGTGCCAGCAGTTACGACATAACCAAAAACATTCAGTACTTC.

The rearrangement links TRBV7-9 to TRBJ2-7; 7 bases line up with TRBD2. Per germline, CDR1 SEHNR and CDR2 FQNEAQ (reference sequence). With V trimmed by 2 bases and J by 3 bases, 7 bases remained unmatched. CDR3 size: 15 residues. The CDR3 loop is CASSLQSGTVYEQYF. The DNA of the CDR3 is TGTGCCAGCAGCTTACAGAGCGGGACGGTCTACGAGCAGTACTTC. Variable domain in full (rest from reference TRBV7-9 and TRBJ2-7): DTGVSQNPRHKITKRGQNVTFRCDPISEHNRLYWYRQTLGQGPEFLTYFQNEAQLEKSRLLSDRFSAERPKGSFSTLEIQRTEQGDSAMYLCASSLQSGTVYEQYFGPGTRLTVT.

The count of this clone is one. The CDR3 is CASSPDGNQPQHF. The CDR3 DNA reads as TGTGCCAGCAGCCCAGATGGCAATCAGCCCCAGCATTTT. The chain is built from TRBV7-9 and TRBJ1-5, with D hard to call. Germline V CDR1 and CDR2: SEHNR, FQNEAQ (reference sequence). V lost 5 bases and J lost 2, with 7 bases in between. The CDR3 sequence is 13 residues long.

The chain employs TRBV7-9 and TRBJ1-5, with D hard to call. The CDR3 spans 16 residues. The germline CDR1 and CDR2 sequences are SEHNR and FQNEAQ (reference sequence). Between the trimmed V and J ends, which lost 1 base and 0 bases, there was a span of 10 bases. The CDR3 loop reads CASSLGRGYSNQPQHF. The CDR3 nucleotides are TGTGCCAGCAGCTTAGGTAGAGGGTATAGCAATCAGCCCCAGCATTTT.

This sequence joins TRBV5-1 and TRBJ1-2, with TRBD1 identical over 7 bases. Germline-derived CDR1 and CDR2 are SGHRS and YFSETQ. The V segment lost 5 bases and the J segment 8 bases; nucleotides outside the gene matches: 15. The CDR3 sequence is 15 residues long. The CDR3 region is CASRTGTEVPGGYTF. DNA for the CDR3: TGCGCCAGCAGGACCGGGACAGAAGTCCCAGGGGGCTACACCTTC. Drawing the rest from reference TRBV5-1 and TRBJ1-2, the complete variable domain is KAGVTQTPRYLIKTRGQQVTLSCSPISGHRSVSWYQQTPGQGLQFLFEYFSETQRNKGNFPGRFSGRQFSNSRSEMNVSTLELGDSALYLCASRTGTEVPGGYTFGSGTRLTVV.

The genes are TRBV11-2 and TRBJ2-2, with a weak D call TRBD2 (5 bases). Germline CDR1 is SGHAT and CDR2 is FQNNGV. V was trimmed by 1 base and J by 9 bases, leaving 9 bases between them. This CDR3 region has 13 residues. CDR3 nucleotide sequence: TGTGCCAGCAGCTTAGGGGGAGTTCGGGAGCTGTTTTTT. Its protein is CASSLGGVRELFF.

This chain links TRBV7-9 with TRBJ1-1; D unresolved. V lost 6 bases and J lost 0, with 20 bases in between. Germline lookup yields CDR1 SEHNR and CDR2 FQNEAQ (reference sequence). The CDR3 consists of 17 residues. The CDR3 DNA sequence: TGTGCCAGCAGGCCATCTCGCTTGAGGGCCATGAACACTGAAGCTTTCTTT. Translating it yields CASRPSRLRAMNTEAFF.

The chain uses TRBV29-1 and TRBJ1-1; 9 nucleotides line up with TRBD1. With V trimmed by 7 bases and J by 0 bases, 6 bases remained unmatched. The CDR3 has 14 residues. Germline CDR1 and CDR2: SQVTM and ANQGSEA. The CDR3 DNA follows: TGCAGCGGCCCCGGGACAGGGATGAACACTGAAGCTTTCTTT. Protein sequence: CSGPGTGMNTEAFF.

The CDR3 coding sequence is TGTGCCAGCAGCTTCCGACTAGGCTACACCTTC. Translated, it gives CASSFRLGYTF. The chain has TRBV5-6 and TRBJ1-2; D is unclear. Germline V gene data show CDR1 as SGHDT and CDR2 as YYEEEE. This CDR3 comprises 11 residues. The V and J ends lost 2 bases and 8 bases respectively, with 7 bases between them. Variable domain in full (rest from reference TRBV5-6 and TRBJ1-2): DAGVTQSPTHLIKTRGQQVTLRCSPKSGHDTVSWYQQALGQGPQFIFQYYEEEERQRGNFPDRFSGHQFPNYSSELNVNALLLGDSALYLCASSFRLGYTFGSGTRLTVV.

J is TRBJ2-3 and V is TRBV2; 7 nucleotides align to TRBD2. Germline values: CDR1 SNHLY, CDR2 FYNNEI. CDR3 length: 14 residues. The V gene end was trimmed by 4 bases and the J gene end by 7 bases; junction bases not matched to a gene: 8. CDR3 coding DNA: TGTGCCAGCAGTGGTACGCGGGGGACCTATACGCAGTATTTT. Its translation is CASSGTRGTYTQYF.

J is TRBJ2-1 and V is TRBV6-4; D ambiguous. V was cut by 5 bases and J by 0 bases, with 11 bases left in between. Germline V lookup: CDR1 MRHNA, CDR2 SNTAGT. This CDR3 is built from 15 residues. The CDR3 sequence: CASSLEASSYNEQFF. The CDR3 coding sequence is TGTGCCAGCAGTCTAGAGGCAAGCTCCTACAATGAGCAGTTCTTC.

The V and J genes are TRBV10-3 and TRBJ2-1; no reliable D call. V shed 2 bases and J shed 8 bases, with 7 bases lying between them. Germline assignment: CDR1 ENHRY and CDR2 SYGVKD. The CDR3 is 12 amino acids. CDR3 protein: CAISELRDEQFF. CDR3 bases: TGTGCCATCAGTGAGCTCCGCGATGAGCAGTTCTTC.

The chain recombines TRBV5-1 with TRBJ1-6, with D maybe TRBD1 (5 bases). CDR1 and CDR2 from the germline V gene are SGHRS and YFSETQ. V shed 3 bases and J shed 6 bases, with 10 bases lying between them. This CDR3 contains 14 residues. DNA for the CDR3: TGCGCCAGCAGCTCGACAGCGACTAATTCACCCCTCCACTTT. It codes for CASSSTATNSPLHF. The whole variable domain, filled in from reference TRBV5-1 and TRBJ1-6, reads KAGVTQTPRYLIKTRGQQVTLSCSPISGHRSVSWYQQTPGQGLQFLFEYFSETQRNKGNFPGRFSGRQFSNSRSEMNVSTLELGDSALYLCASSSTATNSPLHFGNGTRLTVT.

The J gene is TRBJ1-2, the V gene TRBV18, with unresolved D. The CDR3 is 13 amino acids. Looked up from germline, CDR1 is KGHSH and CDR2 is LQKENI. V was cut by 1 base and J by 3 bases, with 6 bases left in between. The CDR3 nucleotides are TGTGCCAGCTCACCACAGGGAGACTATGGCTACACCTTC. This translates into CASSPQGDYGYTF.

This clone is a singleton in its sample. V gene TRBV4-1 combines with J gene TRBJ2-7; D possibly corresponds to TRBD2 (5 bases). Germline CDR1 reads MGHRA; CDR2 reads YSYEKL. Trimming stripped 1 base from V and 2 bases from J, with 12 bases between. This CDR3 has 15 amino acids. The DNA of the CDR3 is TGCGCCAGCAGCCAAGCCGAAGGGAGCCCCTACGAGCAGTACTTC. Protein sequence: CASSQAEGSPYEQYF.

The rearrangement links TRBV7-9 to TRBJ1-2, with D unresolved. V lost 5 bases to trimming and J lost 4 bases, with 17 bases between them. Germline-derived CDR1 and CDR2 are SEHNR and FQNEAQ (reference sequence). The CDR3 has 15 amino acids. CDR3 nucleotide sequence: TGTGCCAGCAGCCTCCTACAGCCGAGGGCCTATGGCTACACCTTC. Amino acid sequence: CASSLLQPRAYGYTF.